One sample yielded the 18 T cell receptor beta chains listed below, sequenced in a study of blood T cell repertoires in COVID-19. Clones were sequenced by immunoSEQ multiplex PCR, and TCRdb holds only the in-frame ones, with some missing. The sample consists of approximately 290,000 clones, roughly 88% of them appearing once. The sequenced material came from peripheral blood. The receptor source for this set is a human donor with COVID-19, enrolled during active disease. The donor label of this sample is uncertain.

With respect to this clone: Other DNA variants within this sample encode the same CDR3. V gene TRBV7-2 combines with J gene TRBJ2-7; D uncertain. The CDR3 has 11 amino acids. Germline CDR1 is SGHTA and CDR2 is FQGNSA. The ends were cut back, 5 bases at V and 4 bases at J, with 6 bases in the middle. CDR3 in amino acids: CASSPLYEQYF. The DNA for the CDR3 is TGTGCCAGCAGCCCCCTTTACGAGCAGTACTTC.

CDR3 protein: CASSIAGRGRDSPLHF. The DNA of the CDR3 is TGTGCCAGTAGCATCGCGGGGAGGGGTCGAGATTCACCCCTCCACTTT. The J gene is TRBJ1-6, the V gene TRBV19; a possible D gene is TRBD1 (5 bases). The ends were cut back, 6 bases at V and 8 bases at J, with 20 bases in the middle. The CDR3 has 16 amino acids. Germline V lookup: CDR1 LNHDA, CDR2 SQIVND (reference sequence).

The rearrangement joins TRBV6-5 to TRBJ1-4; 9 bases map to TRBD1. The length of the CDR3 is 13 residues. Germline values: CDR1 MNHEY, CDR2 SVGAGI. The V gene end was trimmed by 6 bases and the J gene end by 7 bases; junction bases not matched to a gene: 3. The CDR3 loop is CASRRQGGEKLFF. For the CDR3, the DNA is TGTGCCAGCAGACGACAGGGGGGTGAAAAACTGTTTTTT.

This clone was picked up a small number of times. The chain employs TRBV5-1 and TRBJ2-2; D is ambiguous. With 1 base removed from V and 1 base from J, the gap between germline ends came to 11 bases. Germline V gene lookup returns CDR1 SGHRS and CDR2 YFSETQ. The CDR3 sequence is 16 residues long. This CDR3 is CASSLWVGQNTGELFF. CDR3 bases: TGCGCCAGCAGCTTGTGGGTTGGGCAGAACACCGGGGAGCTGTTTTTT. The full variable domain, with the rest looked up from reference TRBV5-1 and TRBJ2-2, is KAGVTQTPRYLIKTRGQQVTLSCSPISGHRSVSWYQQTPGQGLQFLFEYFSETQRNKGNFPGRFSGRQFSNSRSEMNVSTLELGDSALYLCASSLWVGQNTGELFFGEGSRLTVL.

The V and J genes are TRBV6-5 and TRBJ1-4, with 8 bases aligning to TRBD1. V was pared by 0 bases and J by 11 bases, with 8 bases of the junction left unmatched. Per germline, CDR1 MNHEY and CDR2 SVGAGI. The CDR3 extends over 15 amino acids. CDR3 loop: CASSYSRDRPSKLFF. The CDR3 DNA is TGTGCCAGCAGTTACTCTCGGGACAGGCCGAGTAAACTGTTTTTT.

The V call is TRBV24-1, the J call TRBJ2-3; weak D call: TRBD2 (6 bases). Trimming cost V 5 bases and J 0 bases, with 11 bases left between them. This CDR3 spans 15 amino acids. Germline V gene data show CDR1 as KGHDR and CDR2 as SFDVKD. The CDR3 loop is CATSVSGASTDTQYF. In nucleotides, the CDR3 is TGTGCCACCAGTGTTTCGGGAGCGAGCACAGATACGCAGTATTTT.

The chain is built from TRBV28 and TRBJ1-2; maybe TRBD1 (6 bases). V lost 5 bases and J lost 8, with 15 bases in between. CDR1 MDHEN and CDR2 SYDVKM come from the germline V gene. This CDR3 is built from 13 residues. The CDR3 nucleotides are TGTGCCAGCAGTCTCGGACAGACCCTGGGCTACACCTTC. The encoded protein is CASSLGQTLGYTF.

The chain is built from TRBV5-5 and TRBJ1-1, with TRBD1 matching 7 bases. This CDR3 has 14 residues. Germline assignment: CDR1 SGHKS and CDR2 YYEKEE (reference sequence). J lost 1 base, V lost 2 bases, and 2 bases had no gene match. As DNA, the CDR3 is TGTGCCAGCAGCTTAGGACAGGCGAACACTGAAGCTTTCTTT. Protein sequence: CASSLGQANTEAFF. Full variable domain (missing parts from reference TRBV5-5 and TRBJ1-1): DAGVTQSPTHLIKTRGQQVTLRCSPISGHKSVSWYQQVLGQGPQFIFQYYEKEERGRGNFPDRFSARQFPNYSSELNVNALLLGDSALYLCASSLGQANTEAFFGQGTRLTVV.

This clone appeared once. The gene calls are TRBV28 and TRBJ1-5; 7 nucleotides line up with TRBD1. The J segment lost 2 bases and the V segment lost 6 bases, leaving 7 bases of the junction unmatched. The CDR3 is 15 amino acids. Germline V gives CDR1 MDHEN, CDR2 SYDVKM. The CDR3 reads CASSPQGEGNQPQHF. Written as DNA, the CDR3 is TGTGCCAGCAGCCCCCAGGGGGAAGGCAATCAGCCCCAGCATTTT. Looking up the rest from reference TRBV28 and TRBJ1-5 gives the full variable domain: DVKVTQSSRYLVKRTGEKVFLECVQDMDHENMFWYRQDPGLGLRLIYFSYDVKMKEKGDIPEGYSVSREKKERFSLILESASTNQTSMYLCASSPQGEGNQPQHFGDGTRLSIL.

This clone has only one observation. The chain is built from TRBV10-3 and TRBJ2-7; 9 bases are shared with TRBD2. CDR1 and CDR2 from the germline V gene are ENHRY and SYGVKD. CDR3 length equals 15 residues. The trim removed 2 bases at V and 2 bases at J, leaving 4 bases unmatched. In DNA form, the CDR3 reads TGTGCCATCAGTGAGGGACTAGCGAGTACCTACGAGCAGTACTTC. Protein sequence: CAISEGLASTYEQYF.

This sequence joins TRBV28 and TRBJ1-3, with 7 bases identical to TRBD1. The CDR3 covers 14 residues. Germline assignment: CDR1 MDHEN and CDR2 SYDVKM. V shed 5 bases, J shed 4 bases, and the junction held 5 bases outside the gene matches. The chain's CDR3 is CASSSAGGGNTIYF. The CDR3 DNA is TGTGCCAGCAGTAGCGCAGGGGGAGGAAACACCATATATTTT.

This clone came up a few times. J is TRBJ2-7 and V is TRBV27, with 10 bases lining up with TRBD1. The ends lost 5 bases at V and 2 bases at J; junction bases unmatched: 6. The germline V gene has CDR1 MNHEY and CDR2 SMNVEV (reference sequence). The CDR3 loop spans 15 amino acids. CDR3 bases: TGTGCCAGCAGTGCTCGACAGGGGGCTCCCTACGAGCAGTACTTC. Its protein is CASSARQGAPYEQYF.

The V and J genes are TRBV6-6 and TRBJ1-4, with a weak D call TRBD1 (5 bases). Between the trimmed V and J ends, which lost 4 bases and 3 bases, there was a span of 12 bases. The CDR3 is 15 residues long. CDR1 and CDR2 (germline): MNHNY, SVGAGI (reference sequence). CDR3 bases: TGTGCCAGCAGTTCTATAGACAGCTCTAATGAAAAACTGTTTTTT. Translation gives CASSSIDSSNEKLFF.

Turning to this clone: Sequence at one end of the junction differs from germline and may be a read error. The V gene is TRBV5-1, the J gene TRBJ1-1; 8 bases are a match to TRBD1. This CDR3 is 15 amino acids long. Germline CDR1 is SGHRS and CDR2 is YFSETQ. CDR3 protein: CVSSWTGMVNTEAFF. The CDR3 nucleotides read TGCGTCAGCAGCTGGACAGGGATGGTGAACACTGAAGCTTTCTTT.

The chain has TRBV12-3 or TRBV12-4 and TRBJ1-1; D perhaps matches TRBD1 (6 bases). The CDR3 is 12 residues long. V lost 8 bases and J 1 base, leaving 8 bases between the germline ends. The CDR3 loop reads CASQTGNTEAFF. Here the CDR3 DNA reads TGTGCCAGCCAGACAGGGAACACTGAAGCTTTCTTT.

The V gene is TRBV28, the J gene TRBJ2-5, with TRBD1 matching 8 bases. Germline values: CDR1 MDHEN, CDR2 SYDVKM. The CDR3 totals 14 residues. The trim removed 3 bases at V and 6 bases at J, leaving 6 bases unmatched. The chain's CDR3 is CASSLTGAPKTQYF. The CDR3 DNA reads TGTGCCAGCAGTTTGACAGGGGCTCCGAAGACCCAGTACTTC.

The chain employs TRBV28 and TRBJ2-2; TRBD2 agrees at 9 bases. V lost 4 bases to trimming and J lost 3 bases; unmatched junction nucleotides: 12. The CDR3 length is 18 residues. Germline CDR1 reads MDHEN; CDR2 reads SYDVKM. CDR3 protein: CASSWASGDPKYTGELFF. CDR3 in DNA: TGTGCCAGCAGTTGGGCTAGCGGGGACCCAAAATACACCGGGGAGCTGTTTTTT.

The CDR3 here is CASRASGSYNEQFF. For the CDR3, the DNA is TGTGCCAGCAGAGCGAGCGGGAGCTACAATGAGCAGTTCTTC. The V gene is TRBV7-2, the J gene TRBJ2-1; 8 bases fit TRBD2. Unmatched junction bases numbered 4, after V lost 6 bases and J lost 3 bases. Germline values: CDR1 SGHTA, CDR2 FQGNSA. The CDR3 runs to 14 residues.